The clone carrying this T cell receptor (beta chain) was counted at least ten times. Its antigen is still unknown. This sample is part of a study of T cells after yellow fever vaccination. Study in general: SMART-Seq v4 Ultra Low Input prepared libraries from low-cell fractions.

Making TCR cDNA involved 5'RACE template switching, which added UMIs and a universal primer site. TCRdb called the 5' RACE reads again in MiXCR, with one record for every CDR3 protein. Of a few hundred thousand distinct CDR3 sequences listed, about 4% are singletons. Study results and caveats: Some clonotypes were seen in both the CD4 and the CD8 compartments. These made up a small share and likely arose from convergent recombination.

Looked up from germline, CDR1 is LGHNA and CDR2 is YSLEER. Trimming took 1 base from V and 1 from J, leaving 20 bases between them. This CDR3 has 20 residues. This sequence originates from a man between 18 and 35 years old who received the YFV17D yellow fever vaccine. The rearrangement links TRBV4-3 to TRBJ2-6; no clear D gene. The specimen comprised PBMCs, sampled 5 days after the yellow fever booster vaccination. The CDR3 nucleotides are TGCGCCAGCAGCCAAGTAGTACAGAGCGAGTTGGGGTCTGGGGCCAACGTCCTGACTTTC. Translating it yields CASSQVVQSELGSGANVLTF.